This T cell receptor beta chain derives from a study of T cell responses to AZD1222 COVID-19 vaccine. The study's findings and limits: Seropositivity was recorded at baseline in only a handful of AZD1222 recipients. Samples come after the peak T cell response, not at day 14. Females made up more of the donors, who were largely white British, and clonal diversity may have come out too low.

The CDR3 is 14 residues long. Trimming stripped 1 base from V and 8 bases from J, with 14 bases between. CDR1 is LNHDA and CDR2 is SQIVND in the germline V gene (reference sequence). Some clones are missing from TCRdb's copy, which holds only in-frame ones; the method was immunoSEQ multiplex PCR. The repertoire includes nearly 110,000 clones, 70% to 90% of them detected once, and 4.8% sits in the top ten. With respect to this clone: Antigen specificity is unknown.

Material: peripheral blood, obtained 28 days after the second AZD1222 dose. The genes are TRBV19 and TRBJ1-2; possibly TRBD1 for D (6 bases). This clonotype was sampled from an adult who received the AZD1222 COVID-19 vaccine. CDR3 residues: CASSIGGRGVGYTF. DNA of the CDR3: TGTGCCAGTAGTATAGGCGGCAGGGGAGTCGGCTACACCTTC.